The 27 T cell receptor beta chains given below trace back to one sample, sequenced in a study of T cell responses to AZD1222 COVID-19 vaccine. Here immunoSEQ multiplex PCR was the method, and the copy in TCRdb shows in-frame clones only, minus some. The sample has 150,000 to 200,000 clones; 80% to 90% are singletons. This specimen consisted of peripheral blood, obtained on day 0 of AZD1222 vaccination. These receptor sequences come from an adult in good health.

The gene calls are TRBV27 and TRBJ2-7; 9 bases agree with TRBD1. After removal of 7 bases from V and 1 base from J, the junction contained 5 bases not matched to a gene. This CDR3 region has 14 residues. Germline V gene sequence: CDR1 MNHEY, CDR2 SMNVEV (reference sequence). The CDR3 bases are TGTGCCAGCAAGGCCGGGACAGGGTCCTACGAGCAGTACTTC. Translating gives CASKAGTGSYEQYF.

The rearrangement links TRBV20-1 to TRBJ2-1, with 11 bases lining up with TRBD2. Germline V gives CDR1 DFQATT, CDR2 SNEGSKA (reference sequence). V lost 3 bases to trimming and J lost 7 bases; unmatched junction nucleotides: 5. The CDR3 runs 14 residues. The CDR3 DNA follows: TGCAGTGCTAGTGCTAGCGGGAGGTCTAATGAGCAGTTCTTC. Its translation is CSASASGRSNEQFF.

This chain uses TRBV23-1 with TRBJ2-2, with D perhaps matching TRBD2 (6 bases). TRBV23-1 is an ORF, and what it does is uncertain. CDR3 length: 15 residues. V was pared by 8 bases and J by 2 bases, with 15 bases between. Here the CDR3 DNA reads TGCGCCAGCCTCAAGGAGGGACTCAACACCGGGGAGCTGTTTTTT. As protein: CASLKEGLNTGELFF.

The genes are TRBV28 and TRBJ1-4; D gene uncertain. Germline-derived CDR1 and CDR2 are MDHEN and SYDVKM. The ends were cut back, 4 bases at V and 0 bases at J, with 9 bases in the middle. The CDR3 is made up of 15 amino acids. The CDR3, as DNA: TGTGCCAGCAGTTCCCCAGCAGCAACTAATGAAAAACTGTTTTTT. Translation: CASSSPAATNEKLFF.

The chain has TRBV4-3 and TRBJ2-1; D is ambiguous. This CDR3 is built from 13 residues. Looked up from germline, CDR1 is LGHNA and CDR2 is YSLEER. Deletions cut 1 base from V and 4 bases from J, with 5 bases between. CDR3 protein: CASSQGYYNEQFF. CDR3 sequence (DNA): TGCGCCAGCAGCCAAGGGTATTACAATGAGCAGTTCTTC.

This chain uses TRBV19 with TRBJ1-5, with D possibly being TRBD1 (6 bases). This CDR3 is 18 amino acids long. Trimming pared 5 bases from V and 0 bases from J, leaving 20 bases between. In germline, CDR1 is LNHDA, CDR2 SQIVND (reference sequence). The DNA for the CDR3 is TGTGCCAGTAGTTCTTCGGGGGGCGCTGGGTATAGCAATCAGCCCCAGCATTTT. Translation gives CASSSSGGAGYSNQPQHF.

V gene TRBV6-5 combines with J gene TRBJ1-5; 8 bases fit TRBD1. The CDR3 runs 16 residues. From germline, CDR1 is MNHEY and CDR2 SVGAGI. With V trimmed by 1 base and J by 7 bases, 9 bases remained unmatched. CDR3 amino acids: CASSYWGRGQGQPQHF. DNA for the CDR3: TGTGCCAGCAGTTACTGGGGCAGGGGGCAGGGCCAGCCCCAGCATTTT.

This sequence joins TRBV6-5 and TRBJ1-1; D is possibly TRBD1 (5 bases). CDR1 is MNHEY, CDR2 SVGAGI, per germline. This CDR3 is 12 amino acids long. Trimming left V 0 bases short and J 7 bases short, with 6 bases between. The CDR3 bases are TGTGCCAGCAGTTACTCGAGGGGTGAAGCTTTCTTT. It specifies CASSYSRGEAFF.

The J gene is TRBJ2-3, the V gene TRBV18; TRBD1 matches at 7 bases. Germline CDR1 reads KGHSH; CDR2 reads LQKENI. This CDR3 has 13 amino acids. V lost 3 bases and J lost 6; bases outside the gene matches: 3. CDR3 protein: CASSPTQGDTQYF. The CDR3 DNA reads TGTGCCAGCTCACCCACACAGGGGGATACGCAGTATTTT. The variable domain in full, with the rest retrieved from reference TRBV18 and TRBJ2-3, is NAGVMQNPRHLVRRRGQEARLRCSPMKGHSHVYWYRQLPEEGLKFMVYLQKENIIDESGMPKERFSAEFPKEGPSILRIQQVVRGDSAAYFCASSPTQGDTQYFGPGTRLTVL.

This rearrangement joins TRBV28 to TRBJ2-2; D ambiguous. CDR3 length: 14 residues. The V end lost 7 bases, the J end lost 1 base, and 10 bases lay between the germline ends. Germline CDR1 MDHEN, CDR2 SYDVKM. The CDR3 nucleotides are TGTGCCAGCAAGACCCCCGGGAACACCGGGGAGCTGTTTTTT. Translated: CASKTPGNTGELFF.

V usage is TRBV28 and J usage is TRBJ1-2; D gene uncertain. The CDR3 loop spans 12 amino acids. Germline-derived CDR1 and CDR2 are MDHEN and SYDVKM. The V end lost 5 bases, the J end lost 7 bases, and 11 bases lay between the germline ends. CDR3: CASSPPRFGYTF. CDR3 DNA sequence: TGTGCCAGCAGTCCCCCAAGGTTTGGCTACACCTTC.

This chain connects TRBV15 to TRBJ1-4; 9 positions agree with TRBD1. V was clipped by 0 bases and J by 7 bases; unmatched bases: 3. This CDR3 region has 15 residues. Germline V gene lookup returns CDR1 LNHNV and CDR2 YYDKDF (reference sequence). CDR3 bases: TGTGCCACCAGCAGAGAGGGACAGGGCTCTGAAAAACTGTTTTTT. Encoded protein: CATSREGQGSEKLFF.

CDR3 loop: CASSSGLAGVETQYF. CDR3 sequence (DNA): TGTGCCAGCAGCTCCGGACTAGCGGGAGTGGAGACCCAGTACTTC. The J gene is TRBJ2-5, the V gene TRBV7-3, with TRBD2 matching over 13 bases. The CDR3 is 15 residues long. The germline gives CDR1 SGHTA, CDR2 FQGTGA. V was pared by 4 bases and J by 5 bases, with 4 bases of the junction left unmatched.

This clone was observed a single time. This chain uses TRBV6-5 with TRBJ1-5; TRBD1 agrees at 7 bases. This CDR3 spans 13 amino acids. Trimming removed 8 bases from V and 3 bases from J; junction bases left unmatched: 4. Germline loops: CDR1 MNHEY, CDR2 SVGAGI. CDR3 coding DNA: TGTGCCAGCGATACAGGGGCCAATCAGCCCCAGCATTTT. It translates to CASDTGANQPQHF.

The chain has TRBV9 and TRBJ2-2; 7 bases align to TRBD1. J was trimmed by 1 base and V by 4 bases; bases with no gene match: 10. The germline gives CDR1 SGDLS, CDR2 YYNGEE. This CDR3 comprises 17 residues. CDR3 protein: CASSFITGTVNTGELFF. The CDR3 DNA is TGTGCCAGCAGCTTTATCACCGGGACAGTGAACACCGGGGAGCTGTTTTTT. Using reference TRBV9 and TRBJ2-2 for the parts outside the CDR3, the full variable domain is DSGVTQTPKHLITATGQRVTLRCSPRSGDLSVYWYQQSLDQGLQFLIQYYNGEERAKGNILERFSAQQFPDLHSELNLSSLELGDSALYFCASSFITGTVNTGELFFGEGSRLTVL.

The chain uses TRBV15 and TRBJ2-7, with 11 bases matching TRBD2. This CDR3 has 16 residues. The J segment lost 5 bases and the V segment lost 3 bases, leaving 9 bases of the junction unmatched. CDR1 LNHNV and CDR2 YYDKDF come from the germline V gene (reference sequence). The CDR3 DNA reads TGTGCCACCAGCAGGGGTGTAGCGGGAGGGTATGACGAGCAGTACTTC. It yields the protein CATSRGVAGGYDEQYF.

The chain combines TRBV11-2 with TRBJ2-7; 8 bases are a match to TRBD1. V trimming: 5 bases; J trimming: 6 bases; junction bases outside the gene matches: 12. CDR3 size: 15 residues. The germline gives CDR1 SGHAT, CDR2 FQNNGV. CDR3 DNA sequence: TGTGCCAGCAGCCTTAGAAGGCAGGGGGCTATCGAGCAGTACTTC. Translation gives CASSLRRQGAIEQYF.

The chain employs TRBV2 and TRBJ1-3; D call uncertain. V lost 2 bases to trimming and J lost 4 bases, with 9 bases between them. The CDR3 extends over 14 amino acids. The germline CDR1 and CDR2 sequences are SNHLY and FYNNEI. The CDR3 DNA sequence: TGTGCCAGCAGTGAACTTGAGACAGGAAACACCATATATTTT. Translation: CASSELETGNTIYF.

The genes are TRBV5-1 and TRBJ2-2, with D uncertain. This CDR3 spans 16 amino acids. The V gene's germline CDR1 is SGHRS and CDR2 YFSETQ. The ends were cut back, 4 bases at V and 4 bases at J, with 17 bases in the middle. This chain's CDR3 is CASSLQNVAGTGELFF. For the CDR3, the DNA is TGCGCCAGCAGCCTGCAAAATGTTGCCGGCACCGGGGAGCTGTTTTTT.

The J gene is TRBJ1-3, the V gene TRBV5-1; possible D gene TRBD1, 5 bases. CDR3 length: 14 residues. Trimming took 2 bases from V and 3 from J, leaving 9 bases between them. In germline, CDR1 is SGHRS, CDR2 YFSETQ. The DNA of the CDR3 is TGCGCCAGCAGCTTTGCAGGGTATGGAAACACCATATATTTT. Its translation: CASSFAGYGNTIYF.

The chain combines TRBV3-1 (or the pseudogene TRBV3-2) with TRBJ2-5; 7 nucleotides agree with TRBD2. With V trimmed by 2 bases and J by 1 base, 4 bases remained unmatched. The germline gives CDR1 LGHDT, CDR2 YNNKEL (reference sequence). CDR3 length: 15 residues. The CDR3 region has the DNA TGTGCCAGCAGCCAAACGGGACTACGCCAAGAGACCCAGTACTTC. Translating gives CASSQTGLRQETQYF.

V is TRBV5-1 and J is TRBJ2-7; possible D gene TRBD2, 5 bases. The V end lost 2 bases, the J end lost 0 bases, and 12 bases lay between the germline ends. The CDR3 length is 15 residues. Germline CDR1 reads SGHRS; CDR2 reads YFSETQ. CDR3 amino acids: CASSFGNSGSYEQYF. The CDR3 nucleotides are TGCGCCAGCAGCTTCGGGAATAGTGGCTCCTACGAGCAGTACTTC.

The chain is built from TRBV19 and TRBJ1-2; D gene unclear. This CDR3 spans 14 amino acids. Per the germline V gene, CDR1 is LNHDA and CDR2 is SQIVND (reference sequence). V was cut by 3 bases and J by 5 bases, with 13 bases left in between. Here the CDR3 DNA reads TGTGCCAGTAGTATTTCTTTGGGTCCTTATGGCTACACCTTC. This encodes CASSISLGPYGYTF.

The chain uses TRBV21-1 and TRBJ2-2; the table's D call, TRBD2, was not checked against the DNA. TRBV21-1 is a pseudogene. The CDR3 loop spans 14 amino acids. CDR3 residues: CASSLKIGGGMMFF. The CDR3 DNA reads TGTGCCAGCAGCCTAAAGATCGGGGGGGGTATGATGTTTTTT.

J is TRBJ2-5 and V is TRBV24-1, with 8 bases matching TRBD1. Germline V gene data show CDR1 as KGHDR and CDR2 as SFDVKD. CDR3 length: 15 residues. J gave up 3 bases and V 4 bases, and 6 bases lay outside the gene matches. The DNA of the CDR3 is TGTGCCACCAGTGACCGACGGACAGGGAAAGAGACCCAGTACTTC. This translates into CATSDRRTGKETQYF.

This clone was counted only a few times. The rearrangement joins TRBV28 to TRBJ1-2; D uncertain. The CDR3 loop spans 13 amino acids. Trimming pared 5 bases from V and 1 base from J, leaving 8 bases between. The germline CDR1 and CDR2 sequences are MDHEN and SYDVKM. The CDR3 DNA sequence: TGTGCCAGCAGTCCTGGGGATAACTATGGCTACACCTTC. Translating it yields CASSPGDNYGYTF.

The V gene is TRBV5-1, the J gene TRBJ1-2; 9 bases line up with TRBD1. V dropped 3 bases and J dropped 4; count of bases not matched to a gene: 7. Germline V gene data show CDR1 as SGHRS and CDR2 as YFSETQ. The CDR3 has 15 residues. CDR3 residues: CASSWTGAEAYGYTF. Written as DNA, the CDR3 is TGCGCCAGCAGCTGGACAGGGGCGGAGGCCTATGGCTACACCTTC.